Shown below are 14 T cell receptor beta chains from a single sample sequenced in a study of cytomegalovirus exposure and HLA in healthy donors. The PCR employed 60 Vbeta primers together with 13 Jbeta primers. Produced via immunoSEQ multiplex PCR; TCRdb's table is partial and in-frame only. There are about 160,000 clones in the sample, with about 1.2% held by the top ten. Sequencing was performed on PBMCs. The receptor source for this set is a woman aged 55-75 years in good health and CMV-seronegative.

In the case of this clone: The sample contains more than one DNA sequence encoding this CDR3. CDR3 protein: CASREGPLSPDTQYF. The CDR3, as DNA: TGTGCCAGCAGGGAGGGACCTCTCAGTCCAGATACGCAGTATTTT. V and J are TRBV2 and TRBJ2-3; TRBD2 might be the D (6 bases). The CDR3 runs 15 residues. In germline, CDR1 is SNHLY, CDR2 FYNNEI. V lost 6 bases and J 4 bases, leaving 17 bases between the germline ends.

The rearrangement links TRBV7-9 to TRBJ1-1, with TRBD1 identical over 8 bases. V lost 5 bases, J lost 1 base, and 3 bases stayed unmatched. The germline V gene encodes CDR1 SEHNR and CDR2 FQNEAQ (reference sequence). The length of the CDR3 is 14 residues. Here the CDR3 reads CASSTTGGNTEAFF. The DNA for the CDR3 is TGTGCCAGCAGCACCACAGGGGGGAACACTGAAGCTTTCTTT.

The chain is built from TRBV27 and TRBJ1-5, with D uncertain. V lost 2 bases to trimming and J lost 5 bases, with 7 bases between them. The CDR3 runs 13 residues. Looked up from germline, CDR1 is MNHEY and CDR2 is SMNVEV (reference sequence). The CDR3 sequence: CASSLEGDQPQHF. CDR3 coding DNA: TGTGCCAGCAGTTTAGAGGGAGATCAGCCCCAGCATTTT.

DNA for the CDR3: TGTGCCAGCAGCATAAGTCCCCAGGGTGATGGCTACACCTTC. This translates into CASSISPQGDGYTF. V usage is TRBV7-8 and J usage is TRBJ1-2; TRBD1 might be the D (5 bases). Per germline, CDR1 SGHVS and CDR2 FQNEAQ. The CDR3 totals 14 residues. Trimming removed 5 bases at V and 6 bases at J, with 16 bases between.

V and J are TRBV6-5 and TRBJ2-3, with D possibly matching TRBD1 (5 bases). The CDR3 loop spans 15 amino acids. Trimming cost V 2 bases and J 4 bases, with 13 bases left between them. Germline lookup yields CDR1 MNHEY and CDR2 SVGAGI. The CDR3 here is CASSYRRQGPDTQYF. The CDR3 DNA follows: TGTGCCAGCAGTTACCGTCGGCAGGGCCCAGATACGCAGTATTTT.

This chain connects TRBV5-1 to TRBJ2-1; 10 nucleotides line up with TRBD2. V shed 5 bases, J shed 0 bases, and the junction held 5 bases outside the gene matches. This CDR3 has 16 amino acids. CDR1 and CDR2 from the germline V gene are SGHRS and YFSETQ. CDR3 amino acids: CASSTSGKGSYNEQFF. DNA of the CDR3: TGCGCCAGCAGTACTAGCGGGAAGGGCTCCTACAATGAGCAGTTCTTC. The entire variable domain, with the rest obtained from reference TRBV5-1 and TRBJ2-1, is as follows: KAGVTQTPRYLIKTRGQQVTLSCSPISGHRSVSWYQQTPGQGLQFLFEYFSETQRNKGNFPGRFSGRQFSNSRSEMNVSTLELGDSALYLCASSTSGKGSYNEQFFGPGTRLTVL.

The V and J genes are TRBV11-2 and TRBJ1-1; D may be TRBD1 (5 bases). The CDR3 runs 15 residues. V was cut by 3 bases and J by 0 bases, with 11 bases left in between. Germline-derived CDR1 and CDR2 are SGHAT and FQNNGV. The CDR3 loop reads CASSFRGYLNTEAFF. For the CDR3, the DNA is TGTGCCAGCAGCTTTCGGGGGTACCTGAACACTGAAGCTTTCTTT.

The rearrangement uses TRBV27 and TRBJ2-1; 7 bases are a match to TRBD2. Trimming at V came to 2 bases and at J to 6 bases, leaving 10 bases not matched to a gene. CDR1 MNHEY and CDR2 SMNVEV come from the germline V gene (reference sequence). CDR3 length equals 16 residues. The CDR3 nucleotides are TGTGCCAGCAGTTTAGAGCGGGCGGGAGCGCGCAATGAGCAGTTCTTC. It codes for CASSLERAGARNEQFF.

The V gene is TRBV9, the J gene TRBJ2-3; TRBD1 agrees at 11 bases. The length of the CDR3 is 17 residues. Germline V CDR1 and CDR2: SGDLS, YYNGEE. Losses at the gene ends were 0 bases for V and 3 bases for J; bases not matched to a gene: 6. This CDR3 reads CASSVGTGGARTDTQYF. Here the CDR3 DNA reads TGTGCCAGCAGCGTAGGGACAGGGGGCGCTCGGACAGATACGCAGTATTTT.

In nucleotides, the CDR3 is TGTGCCAGCAGTTCCCCCTTAGGACAGGAGCTCTCCTACGAGCAGTACTTC. Translated: CASSSPLGQELSYEQYF. The chain joins TRBV28 to TRBJ2-7; 7 nucleotides match TRBD1. This CDR3 comprises 17 residues. Trimming at V came to 4 bases and at J to 0 bases, leaving 12 bases not matched to a gene. Germline assignment: CDR1 MDHEN and CDR2 SYDVKM.

This chain links TRBV19 with TRBJ1-4; D remains unclear. Germline-derived CDR1 and CDR2 are LNHDA and SQIVND (reference sequence). The CDR3 is made up of 15 amino acids. Trimming took 6 bases from V and 0 from J, leaving 11 bases between them. The CDR3 sequence is CASREERATNEKLFF. The CDR3 nucleotides read TGTGCCAGTAGAGAGGAGCGAGCAACTAATGAAAAACTGTTTTTT.

This chain uses TRBV7-6 with TRBJ2-1; 10 bases fit TRBD2. The germline gives CDR1 SGHVS, CDR2 FNYEAQ. The CDR3 spans 13 residues. With 6 bases clipped from V and 8 bases from J, the junction kept 4 bases outside the gene matches. Written as DNA, the CDR3 is TGTGCCAGCAGACCCGGGACTAGCGATGAGCAGTTCTTC. This translates into CASRPGTSDEQFF.

The chain recombines TRBV6-5 with TRBJ2-2, with a possible D match to TRBD2 (6 bases). The CDR3 is 13 amino acids. Per germline, CDR1 MNHEY and CDR2 SVGAGI. Trimming removed 11 bases from V and 1 base from J, with 11 bases in between. CDR3 bases: TGTGCCTGCAATAGCGGGAACACCGGGGAGCTGTTTTTT. Protein product: CACNSGNTGELFF.

The J gene is TRBJ1-2, the V gene TRBV5-6; D gene uncertain. The CDR3 contains 12 residues. V shed 4 bases and J shed 7 bases, with 11 bases lying between them. CDR1 and CDR2 from the germline V gene are SGHDT and YYEEEE. The CDR3 loop reads CASSLAAGGYTF. CDR3 sequence (DNA): TGTGCCAGCAGCCTTGCCGCCGGTGGCTACACCTTC. Combining the CDR3 with reference TRBV5-6 and TRBJ1-2 gives the whole variable domain DAGVTQSPTHLIKTRGQQVTLRCSPKSGHDTVSWYQQALGQGPQFIFQYYEEEERQRGNFPDRFSGHQFPNYSSELNVNALLLGDSALYLCASSLAAGGYTFGSGTRLTVV.